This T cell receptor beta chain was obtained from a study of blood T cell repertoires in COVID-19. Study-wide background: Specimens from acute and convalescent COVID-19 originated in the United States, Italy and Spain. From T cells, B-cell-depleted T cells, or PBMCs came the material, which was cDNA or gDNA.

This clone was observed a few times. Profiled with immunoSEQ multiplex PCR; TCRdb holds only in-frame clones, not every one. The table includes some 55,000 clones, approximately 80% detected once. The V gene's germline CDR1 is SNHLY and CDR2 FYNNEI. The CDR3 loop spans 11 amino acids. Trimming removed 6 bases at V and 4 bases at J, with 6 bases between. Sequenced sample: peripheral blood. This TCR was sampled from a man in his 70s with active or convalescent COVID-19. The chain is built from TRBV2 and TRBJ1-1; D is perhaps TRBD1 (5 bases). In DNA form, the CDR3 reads TGTGCCAGCAGGGGGGGCACTGAAGCTTTCTTT. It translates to CASRGGTEAFF.